The 11 T cell receptor beta chains below all came from one sample that was sequenced in a study of T-cell reconstitution after alpha-beta-depleted transplantation in children. Unique molecular identifiers were used in preparing the TCRbeta library. TCRdb used MiXCR to reprocess the PCR reads, holding one entry per CDR3 protein. The data hold about 540,000 distinct CDR3 sequences, with 15% to 20% observed a single time. This sample comprised PBMCs from the stem cell graft donor, obtained from the stem cell graft. The receptors were sampled from a human donor who donated a stem cell graft to a child with acute lymphoblastic leukemia.

This rearrangement joins TRBV5-5 to TRBJ2-2; D ambiguous. Germline V CDR1 and CDR2: SGHKS, YYEKEE (reference sequence). The CDR3 has 15 residues. V was pared by 4 bases and J by 3 bases, with 13 bases between. DNA for the CDR3: TGTGCCAGCAGCCCACCCCCCGGAGACACCGGGGAGCTGTTTTTT. As protein: CASSPPPGDTGELFF.

This clonotype was counted only a few times. The V call is TRBV5-5, the J call TRBJ2-2, with TRBD2 matching 10 bases. Germline CDR1 reads SGHKS; CDR2 reads YYEKEE (reference sequence). V gave up 4 bases and J gave up 4 bases; unmatched junction bases: 7. The CDR3 is made up of 16 amino acids. For the CDR3, the DNA is TGTGCCAGCAGCAAGTCTAGCGGGAGCCCCACCGGGGAGCTGTTTTTT. As protein: CASSKSSGSPTGELFF.

The gene calls are TRBV5-5 and TRBJ2-5; D is perhaps TRBD2 (6 bases). The V and J ends lost 3 bases and 4 bases respectively, with 13 bases between them. Germline-derived CDR1 and CDR2 are SGHKS and YYEKEE (reference sequence). This CDR3 region has 14 residues. The CDR3 DNA reads TGTGCCAGCAGCTGGACGCGGGGAGGAGAGACCCAGTACTTC. It specifies CASSWTRGGETQYF.

This clonotype came up a few times. V gene TRBV3-1 combines with J gene TRBJ2-5; the D is unclear. Germline-derived CDR1 and CDR2 are LGHDT and YNNKEL (reference sequence). CDR3 length: 15 residues. V was cut by 0 bases and J by 6 bases, with 14 bases left in between. This CDR3 reads CASSQDPFGLKTQYF. CDR3 bases: TGTGCCAGCAGCCAAGACCCATTTGGTTTAAAGACCCAGTACTTC.

This chain links TRBV11-2 with TRBJ2-1; D is undetermined. The V end was cut by 5 bases, the J end by 1 base, with 15 bases between. Germline V gene sequence: CDR1 SGHAT, CDR2 FQNNGV. This CDR3 comprises 16 residues. The CDR3 here is CASSRVALTSYNEQFF. In DNA form, the CDR3 reads TGTGCCAGCAGCAGGGTAGCCTTAACTTCCTACAATGAGCAGTTCTTC.

This clonotype was observed at least ten times. The chain combines TRBV7-8 with TRBJ1-1, with D unclear. Trimming cost V 2 bases and J 4 bases, with 8 bases left between them. There are 13 residues in the CDR3. CDR1 is SGHVS and CDR2 is FQNEAQ in the germline V gene. The CDR3 loop is CASSLTEGTEAFF. DNA for the CDR3: TGTGCCAGCAGCTTAACGGAGGGCACTGAAGCTTTCTTT.

A note on this clonotype: At one end, the junction sequence differs from germline, possibly due to a read error. The V call is TRBV9, the J call TRBJ2-4; D perhaps matches TRBD1 (6 bases). Germline CDR1 and CDR2: SGDLS and YYNGEE. The CDR3 has 14 residues. Written as DNA, the CDR3 is TGTGCCAGCAGCGTCCAGGGGTGGGGGAACAGTCAGTACTTC. It specifies CASSVQGWGNSQYF.

This clonotype was found a few times. The chain links TRBV5-1 to TRBJ1-1; no clear D. The germline V gene encodes CDR1 SGHRS and CDR2 YFSETQ. The CDR3 is 12 residues long. V was trimmed by 0 bases and J by 11 bases, leaving 11 bases between them. Here the CDR3 DNA reads TGCGCCAGCAGCTTGGAACCGGCCCGGGCTTTCTTT. Protein: CASSLEPARAFF.

The chain recombines TRBV5-1 with TRBJ2-7, with 10 bases that match TRBD1. The trim removed 0 bases at V and 5 bases at J, leaving 5 bases unmatched. The CDR3 is made up of 15 amino acids. Germline CDR1 is SGHRS and CDR2 is YFSETQ. This CDR3 reads CASSLGQGAKDEQYF. The DNA of the CDR3 is TGCGCCAGCAGCTTGGGACAGGGGGCGAAGGACGAGCAGTACTTC.

This clonotype was detected a few times. The chain employs TRBV30 and TRBJ1-2; D is possibly TRBD1 (5 bases). Germline-derived CDR1 and CDR2 are GTSNPN and SVGIG (reference sequence). The CDR3 has 15 amino acids. Trimming shortened V by 0 bases and J by 1 base, and 12 bases separated the two germline ends. As DNA, the CDR3 is TGTGCCTGGAGTGTACTAGGGGCGGGTAACTATGGCTACACCTTC. Translation gives CAWSVLGAGNYGYTF.

The chain links TRBV29-1 to TRBJ2-2; 10 positions match TRBD2. Per the germline V gene, CDR1 is SQVTM and CDR2 is ANQGSEA. The V segment lost 3 bases and the J segment 5 bases; nucleotides outside the gene matches: 12. This CDR3 is 17 amino acids long. CDR3 in DNA: TGCAGCGTTGAGCTAGCGGGAGCTGTCTTGGGTACCGGGGAGCTGTTTTTT. This sequence encodes CSVELAGAVLGTGELFF.